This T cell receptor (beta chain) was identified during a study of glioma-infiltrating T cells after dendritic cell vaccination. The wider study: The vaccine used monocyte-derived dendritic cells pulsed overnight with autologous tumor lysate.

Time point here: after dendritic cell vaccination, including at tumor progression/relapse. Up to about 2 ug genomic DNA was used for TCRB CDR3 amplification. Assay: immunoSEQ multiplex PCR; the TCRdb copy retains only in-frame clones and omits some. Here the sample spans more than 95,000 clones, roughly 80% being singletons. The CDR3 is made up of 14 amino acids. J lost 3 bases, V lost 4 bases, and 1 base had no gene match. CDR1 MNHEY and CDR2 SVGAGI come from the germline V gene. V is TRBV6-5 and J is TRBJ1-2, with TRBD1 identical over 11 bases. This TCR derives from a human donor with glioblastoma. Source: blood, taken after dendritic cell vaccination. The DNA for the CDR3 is TGTGCCAGCAGTTGGACAGGGGGCGACTATGGCTACACCTTC. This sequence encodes CASSWTGGDYGYTF.